This T cell receptor beta chain appears in the sequencing data of a study of T-cell reconstitution after alpha-beta-depleted transplantation in children. General observations from the study: Newly produced T cells mostly accounted for T-cell counts and diversity one year post-transplant. The study reportedly traced alpha-beta T cells about two months after transplant to several hundred expanded graft clones. Surviving recipient T cells and thymic progenitors produced the high day-60 TCRbeta diversity seen in some patients.

There are many counts of this clonotype. What it binds is unknown. Unique molecular identifiers tagged the TCRbeta library. From the PCR reads, TCRdb called clonotypes with MiXCR, one entry per CDR3 protein. This sample yields hundreds of thousands of distinct CDR3 sequences, of which under 15% are seen a single time; about 0.77% belongs to the top ten. Sequencing was performed on PBMCs, taken before TCRalphabeta/CD19-depleted stem cell transplant. The receptor comes from a girl aged 2-15 years with congenital amegakaryocytic thrombocytopenia, due to receive a stem cell transplant.

The CDR3 coding sequence is TGTGCCACCAGTGATTTTGAGCCGGGCCCAACCTACAATGAGCAGTTCTTC. Translating it yields CATSDFEPGPTYNEQFF. The V and J genes are TRBV24-1 and TRBJ2-1; the D is unclear. This CDR3 is 17 amino acids long. Germline CDR1 reads KGHDR; CDR2 reads SFDVKD. The germline V and J ends were trimmed by 1 base and 2 bases, with 14 bases remaining between them.